The 20 T cell receptor beta chains reported below all come from one sample, sequenced in a study of blood T cell repertoires in COVID-19 (dated by TCRdb to about 2020). The library came from the immunoSEQ multiplex PCR assay. Sourced from immuneACCESS, this table was stored by TCRdb with only in-frame sequences that have V and J called. A share of the clones is absent; for the studies checked, an unresolved V gene accounts for under half, and the remainder has no known explanation. This sample gives 230,000 or so clones in total; 70% to 85% of them show up just once. The ten largest clones add up to about 1.5% of the sample. Sample: peripheral blood. The receptors derive from a middle-aged woman who had recovered from COVID-19.

Here the CDR3 reads CASSQVLAGGPYEQYF. Written as DNA, the CDR3 is TGTGCCAGCAGCCAAGTACTAGCGGGGGGCCCCTACGAGCAGTACTTC. The V gene is TRBV3-1 (or the pseudogene TRBV3-2), the J gene TRBJ2-7; the match to TRBD2 covers 12 bases. V dropped 1 base and J dropped 2; count of bases not matched to a gene: 3. Per the germline V gene, CDR1 is LGHDT and CDR2 is YNNKEL (reference sequence). The CDR3 runs 16 residues.

Only one count was recorded for this clone. J is TRBJ2-3 and V is TRBV19, with TRBD1 matching 9 bases. V shed 7 bases and J 5 bases; nucleotides not matched to a gene: 7. This CDR3 has 14 amino acids. From germline, CDR1 is LNHDA and CDR2 SQIVND (reference sequence). The DNA for the CDR3 is TGTGCCAGTAAGAAACAGGGGGCCGTAGATACGCAGTATTTT. It codes for CASKKQGAVDTQYF. The whole variable domain, remainder taken from reference TRBV19 and TRBJ2-3, is DGGITQSPKYLFRKEGQNVTLSCEQNLNHDAMYWYRQDPGQGLRLIYYSQIVNDFQKGDIAEGYSVSREKKESFPLTVTSAQKNPTAFYLCASKKQGAVDTQYFGPGTRLTVL.

This clone was detected only once. The chain uses TRBV4-1 and TRBJ2-3; D is possibly TRBD2 (6 bases). Germline V gives CDR1 MGHRA, CDR2 YSYEKL. The CDR3 covers 18 residues. V lost 1 base and J lost 1, with 18 bases in between. CDR3: CASSQARLVPLGTDTQYF. The CDR3 DNA reads TGCGCCAGCAGCCAAGCGAGACTAGTTCCTCTTGGCACAGATACGCAGTATTTT.

Regarding this clone: One end of the junction does not line up with germline, which may come from a read error. Here the CDR3 DNA reads TGTGCCAGCAAAAGTCTCTCAAACAGTGAAGCTTTCTTT. Its protein is CASKSLSNSEAFF. The rearrangement joins TRBV2 to TRBJ1-1; D is unresolved. This CDR3 is built from 13 residues. Germline V CDR1 and CDR2: SNHLY, FYNNEI.

The V call is TRBV6-6, the J call TRBJ2-7; no reliable D call. The CDR3 covers 17 residues. V was pared by 5 bases and J by 0 bases, with 20 bases between. The germline V gene encodes CDR1 MNHNY and CDR2 SVGAGI (reference sequence). CDR3 bases: TGTGCCAGCAGTCATAGGTTCGACACCAGAAGCTCCTACGAGCAGTACTTC. This encodes CASSHRFDTRSSYEQYF.

This chain joins TRBV3-1 (or the pseudogene TRBV3-2) and TRBJ1-5; 10 nucleotides line up with TRBD1. The germline CDR1 and CDR2 sequences are LGHDT and YNNKEL (reference sequence). After removal of 0 bases from V and 4 bases from J, the junction contained 6 bases not matched to a gene. The CDR3 is made up of 17 amino acids. Here the CDR3 reads CASSQDVRDRGNQPQHF. The CDR3 DNA follows: TGTGCCAGCAGCCAAGATGTCAGGGACAGGGGAAATCAGCCCCAGCATTTT.

The chain has TRBV3-1 (or the pseudogene TRBV3-2) and TRBJ1-2; D is unresolved. V was clipped by 4 bases and J by 5 bases, with 14 bases between them. Looked up from germline, CDR1 is LGHDT and CDR2 is YNNKEL (reference sequence). The CDR3 sequence is 14 residues long. CDR3 amino acids: CASSLGGAQYGYTF. CDR3 nucleotide sequence: TGTGCCAGCAGCCTAGGAGGTGCTCAGTATGGCTACACCTTC.

CDR3 residues: CASSSDSSSKNIQYF. The CDR3 region has the DNA TGTGCCAGCAGTTCAGACAGTTCCAGCAAAAACATTCAGTACTTC. The chain uses TRBV7-3 and TRBJ2-4, with D perhaps matching TRBD1 (5 bases). Germline lookup yields CDR1 SGHTA and CDR2 FQGTGA. This CDR3 has 15 residues. The V gene lost 6 bases and the J gene lost 3 bases, with 15 bases spanning the gap.

This clone appeared once. The chain uses TRBV4-3 and TRBJ2-2; the match to TRBD1 covers 8 bases. This CDR3 is 18 amino acids long. V was clipped by 3 bases and J by 3 bases; unmatched bases: 12. From germline, CDR1 is LGHNA and CDR2 YSLEER. The CDR3, as DNA: TGCGCCAGCAGCCAGGGAGCTTACAGGGGGTTGGACACCGGGGAGCTGTTTTTT. Its translation: CASSQGAYRGLDTGELFF.

CDR3 amino acids: CATSRGGTGAYNEQFF. CDR3 DNA: TGTGCCACCAGCAGAGGCGGGACGGGAGCCTACAATGAGCAGTTCTTC. The chain recombines TRBV15 with TRBJ2-1; D is perhaps TRBD2 (6 bases). Per the germline V gene, CDR1 is LNHNV and CDR2 is YYDKDF (reference sequence). V was trimmed by 1 base and J by 2 bases, leaving 12 bases between them. The CDR3 extends over 16 amino acids.

V gene TRBV18 combines with J gene TRBJ1-5; 7 bases map to TRBD1. Germline V gene data show CDR1 as KGHSH and CDR2 as LQKENI. The CDR3 spans 15 residues. Trimming cost V 1 base and J 7 bases; bases outside gene matches: 7. The CDR3 reads CASSPLKGAEQPQHF. For the CDR3, the DNA is TGTGCCAGCTCACCACTGAAGGGGGCCGAGCAGCCCCAGCATTTT.

There are a few counts of this clone. The chain has TRBV7-2 and TRBJ2-1, with TRBD2 identical over 7 bases. Germline-derived CDR1 and CDR2 are SGHTA and FQGNSA. Unmatched junction bases numbered 7, after V lost 2 bases and J lost 0 bases. The CDR3 length is 17 residues. The CDR3 coding sequence is TGTGCCAGCAGCTTATGGGGCGGGGGAAGCTCCTACAATGAGCAGTTCTTC. Protein product: CASSLWGGGSSYNEQFF.

The chain has TRBV11-2 and TRBJ1-2; no firm D call. Germline assignment: CDR1 SGHAT and CDR2 FQNNGV. V was pared by 6 bases and J by 0 bases, with 11 bases between. The CDR3 covers 14 residues. CDR3 sequence (DNA): TGTGCCAGCAGTCCTGTTATAACTAACTATGGCTACACCTTC. This sequence encodes CASSPVITNYGYTF.

The chain employs TRBV7-9 and TRBJ2-7, with TRBD2 as a possible D gene (6 bases). In germline, CDR1 is SEHNR, CDR2 FQNEAQ (reference sequence). V was shortened by 1 base and J by 3 bases, with 13 bases between the two germline ends. The CDR3 length is 15 residues. CDR3 in amino acids: CASSLVRGGSYEQYF. In DNA, the CDR3 is TGTGCCAGCAGCTTAGTTAGGGGAGGAAGCTACGAGCAGTACTTC.

This chain joins TRBV19 and TRBJ2-3; 9 bases match TRBD2. V lost 5 bases, J lost 2 bases, and 5 bases stayed unmatched. The CDR3 is 15 amino acids. Germline CDR1 reads LNHDA; CDR2 reads SQIVND (reference sequence). Written as DNA, the CDR3 is TGTGCCAGTAGTGTCCTAGCGGGGTACACAGATACGCAGTATTTT. As protein: CASSVLAGYTDTQYF.

The rearrangement uses TRBV5-1 and TRBJ2-2; tentatively, D is TRBD1 (6 bases). CDR1 and CDR2 (germline): SGHRS, YFSETQ. Trimming pared 2 bases from V and 0 bases from J, leaving 8 bases between. This CDR3 comprises 15 residues. The CDR3 coding sequence is TGCGCCAGCAGCTTAACAGGGACGAACACCGGGGAGCTGTTTTTT. Translation: CASSLTGTNTGELFF.

The chain recombines TRBV6-5 with TRBJ1-4, with a possible D match to TRBD1 (5 bases). The CDR3 spans 14 residues. Trimming stripped 7 bases from V and 8 bases from J, with 17 bases between. Germline lookup yields CDR1 MNHEY and CDR2 SVGAGI. This chain's CDR3 is CASTAVQGSEKLFF. For the CDR3, the DNA is TGTGCCAGCACCGCGGTCCAGGGAAGCGAAAAACTGTTTTTT.

The genes are TRBV15 and TRBJ1-3; D remains ambiguous. The germline CDR1 and CDR2 sequences are LNHNV and YYDKDF (reference sequence). Trimming removed 0 bases from V and 0 bases from J, with 12 bases in between. The CDR3 contains 17 residues. CDR3 loop: CATSRDHVASSGNTIYF. CDR3 bases: TGTGCCACCAGCAGAGATCATGTGGCCAGCTCTGGAAACACCATATATTTT.

This sequence joins TRBV7-2 and TRBJ1-5; 7 bases match TRBD1. Germline loops: CDR1 SGHTA, CDR2 FQGNSA. The length of the CDR3 is 13 residues. With 3 bases clipped from V and 6 bases from J, the junction kept 2 bases outside the gene matches. The CDR3 loop is CASSLTGLQPQHF. CDR3 coding DNA: TGTGCCAGCAGCTTGACAGGGCTTCAGCCCCAGCATTTT.

The J gene is TRBJ1-6, the V gene TRBV18, with a weak D call TRBD1 (5 bases). Germline-derived CDR1 and CDR2 are KGHSH and LQKENI. This CDR3 region has 17 residues. The ends were cut back, 3 bases at V and 7 bases at J, with 19 bases in the middle. The CDR3 spells CASSPSAGELTNSPLHF. CDR3 in DNA: TGTGCCAGCTCACCCTCGGCGGGGGAACTTACGAATTCACCCCTCCACTTT.